A selection of T cell receptor beta chains follows, all from one sample in a study of radiotherapy plus CTLA-4 blockade in lung cancer. The assay was immunoSEQ multiplex PCR, and TCRdb's table has in-frame clones only and misses some. The profile shows around 45,000 clones, 73% of them singletons. The starting material was peripheral blood, obtained from a patient treated with radiotherapy plus ipilimumab. All receptors come from a human donor with non-small cell lung cancer who had a complete response to radiotherapy plus ipilimumab. Both conserved end residues are part of each CDR3. D genes are given only for firm matches. A row's size may be missing; if present it is once, few, many or a size class.

CDR3nt: TGTGCCAGCTACTCCAGGGGAGTTTTGAGGAACACTGAAGCTTTCTTT
CDR3aa: CASYSRGVLRNTEAFF
d_gene: NA
j_gene: TRBJ1-1
abundance: NA
v_gene: TRBV5-8

CDR3nt: TGTGCCAGCAGTGCGACTAGCGGGATCGAAGAGACCCAGTACTTC
CDR3aa: CASSATSGIEETQYF
d_gene: TRBD2
j_gene: TRBJ2-5
abundance: NA
v_gene: TRBV2

CDR3nt: TGTGCCAGCAGTTACCTCCGGGACAGAAGGGTCGAGCAGTACTTC
CDR3aa: CASSYLRDRRVEQYF
d_gene: TRBD1
j_gene: TRBJ2-7
abundance: NA
v_gene: TRBV2

CDR3nt: TGTGCCAGCAGCTTAGCGGCAGGGATGGGAACCGGGGAGCTGTTTTTT
CDR3aa: CASSLAAGMGTGELFF
d_gene: NA
j_gene: TRBJ2-2
abundance: NA
v_gene: TRBV7-7

CDR3nt: TGTGCCAGCACCACTGGGGACTACTATGGCTACACCTTC
CDR3aa: CASTTGDYYGYTF
d_gene: NA
j_gene: TRBJ1-2
abundance: NA
v_gene: TRBV5-6

CDR3nt: TGTGCCAGCAGCTTAGTGGCTGAGCAGTTCTTC
CDR3aa: CASSLVAEQFF
d_gene: NA
j_gene: TRBJ2-1
abundance: NA
v_gene: TRBV7-9

CDR3nt: TGTGCCAGCCGGGCCAGGGGTTTCGCTGAAGCTTTCTTT
CDR3aa: CASRARGFAEAFF
d_gene: NA
j_gene: TRBJ1-1
abundance: few
v_gene: TRBV25-1

CDR3nt: TGTGCCAGCACCCCCGGGACAGGGGCCGACGGGGAGCTGTTTTTT
CDR3aa: CASTPGTGADGELFF
d_gene: TRBD1
j_gene: TRBJ2-2
abundance: NA
v_gene: TRBV6-5

CDR3nt: TGTGCCAGCAGTTTCGGGACAGGGCGGTGGTACGAGCAGTACTTC
CDR3aa: CASSFGTGRWYEQYF
d_gene: TRBD1
j_gene: TRBJ2-7
abundance: NA
v_gene: TRBV27

CDR3nt: TGTGCCAGCAGAATAACTAGCGGGGGAACCTACGAGCAGTACTTC
CDR3aa: CASRITSGGTYEQYF
d_gene: TRBD2
j_gene: TRBJ2-7
abundance: NA
v_gene: TRBV27

CDR3nt: TGTGCCAGCTCACCAACACAAGAGACCCAGTACTTC
CDR3aa: CASSPTQETQYF
d_gene: NA
j_gene: TRBJ2-5
abundance: NA
v_gene: TRBV18

CDR3nt: TGTGCCATCAGTGTACCCCAAAGGCGAGGTAACTATGGCTACACCTTC
CDR3aa: CAISVPQRRGNYGYTF
d_gene: NA
j_gene: TRBJ1-2
abundance: NA
v_gene: TRBV10-3

CDR3nt: TGTGCCAGCAGCGGTAGCGGAGATACGCAGTATTTT
CDR3aa: CASSGSGDTQYF
d_gene: NA
j_gene: TRBJ2-3
abundance: NA
v_gene: TRBV9

CDR3nt: TGTGCCTGCGGAAGGGTTAGCGGGAGGAGGGAGACCCAGTACTTC
CDR3aa: CACGRVSGRRETQYF
d_gene: TRBD2
j_gene: TRBJ2-5
abundance: NA
v_gene: TRBV30

CDR3nt: TGTGCCAGCAGCTGGGGACAGGGGGCGCGTAGTAATGAAAAACTGTTTTTT
CDR3aa: CASSWGQGARSNEKLFF
d_gene: TRBD1
j_gene: TRBJ1-4
abundance: NA
v_gene: TRBV5-5

CDR3nt: TGCGCCAGCAGCTTGTGGGCGGGACAGGAGGCTGGCTACACCTTC
CDR3aa: CASSLWAGQEAGYTF
d_gene: TRBD1
j_gene: TRBJ1-2
abundance: few
v_gene: TRBV5-1

CDR3nt: TGTGCCAGCAGCTTTCCTAGCGGGAGGGCCGGGGACGAGCAGTACTTC
CDR3aa: CASSFPSGRAGDEQYF
d_gene: TRBD2
j_gene: TRBJ2-7
abundance: few
v_gene: TRBV7-2

CDR3nt: TGTGCCAGCAGTGACGCAGGGGGCGACTATGGCTACACCTTC
CDR3aa: CASSDAGGDYGYTF
d_gene: TRBD1
j_gene: TRBJ1-2
abundance: NA
v_gene: TRBV2

CDR3nt: TGTGCCAGCAGCTCCTGGGGCAGGGGAGAGACCCAGTACTTC
CDR3aa: CASSSWGRGETQYF
d_gene: NA
j_gene: TRBJ2-5
abundance: once
v_gene: TRBV7-2

CDR3nt: TGTGCCAGCAGCTTGGAACCAGGGTCAGCCTACGAGCAGTACTTC
CDR3aa: CASSLEPGSAYEQYF
d_gene: NA
j_gene: TRBJ2-7
abundance: NA
v_gene: TRBV5-6

CDR3nt: TGTGCCAGCAGTAATCGGGACAGTTTCTCCGAGCAGTACTTC
CDR3aa: CASSNRDSFSEQYF
d_gene: TRBD1
j_gene: TRBJ2-7
abundance: NA
v_gene: TRBV6-5

CDR3nt: TGTGCCAGCTCGCTGGACTATTCCTACAATGAGCAGTTCTTC
CDR3aa: CASSLDYSYNEQFF
d_gene: NA
j_gene: TRBJ2-1
abundance: NA
v_gene: TRBV18

CDR3nt: TGTGCCAGCAGTTCAGGAGGGGCCGGTGAGCAGTACTTC
CDR3aa: CASSSGGAGEQYF
d_gene: NA
j_gene: TRBJ2-7
abundance: NA
v_gene: TRBV6-5